This is a list of T cell receptor beta chains from one sample in a study of T-cell memory formation after mild COVID-19. A single record per CDR3 protein comes from TCRdb applying MiXCR to the 5' RACE reads. Here the sample spans tens of thousands of distinct CDR3 sequences, over 6.5% being singletons. The sequenced sample consisted of PBMCs or a T cell subset sorted from them (not recorded which). The receptors come from a man younger than 35 who had mild COVID-19 (a few samples of this study predate the infection). Cell type and time point are not known. The CDR3 runs from the conserved cysteine through the conserved F or W. D genes are given only for firm matches. The size field is filled for only some rows; it gives once, few, many or a size class.

V gene	J gene	clone size	D gene	CDR3 DNA	CDR3 protein
TRBV12-3/TRBV12-4	TRBJ2-1	NA	TRBD2	TGTGCCAGCAGTTTAGCCCGGACTAGCGGGCAGCAGTTCTTC	CASSLARTSGQQFF
TRBV7-8	TRBJ1-2	few	NA	TGTGCCAGCAGCCCCCGCATTACAGGGAACTATGGCTACACCTTC	CASSPRITGNYGYTF
TRBV6-5	TRBJ2-1	many	NA	TGTGCCAGCAATAACAGGTACAATGAGCAGTTCTTC	CASNNRYNEQFF
TRBV5-4	TRBJ1-1	NA	NA	TGTGCCAGCAGCTTTCGCGACAGAGGGCTGAACACTGAAGCTTTCTTT	CASSFRDRGLNTEAFF
TRBV7-3	TRBJ2-5	few	NA	TGTGCCAGCAGCTCACGGAGAGAAGAGACCCAGTACTTC	CASSSRREETQYF
TRBV5-1	TRBJ2-1	many	TRBD1	TGCGCCAGCAGCTTAACAGGGGACAATGAGCAGTTCTTC	CASSLTGDNEQFF
TRBV27	TRBJ2-5	many	TRBD2	TGTGCCAGCAGCCCGATGGGGGGGGTCCAAGAGACCCAGTACTTC	CASSPMGGVQETQYF
TRBV27	TRBJ2-3	NA	NA	TGTGCCAGCTGGCCGGGGAAAGATACGCAGTATTTT	CASWPGKDTQYF
TRBV15	TRBJ2-3	NA	NA	TGTGCCACCAGCAGAGATCCCCCAGATACGCAGTATTTT	CATSRDPPDTQYF
TRBV5-1	TRBJ1-4	many	TRBD1	TGCGCCAGCAGCTCGGACAGGCCTAATGAAAAACTGTTTTTT	CASSSDRPNEKLFF
TRBV5-1	TRBJ1-1	few	NA	TGCGCCAGCAGCTTCACCCAGGGTACCACTGAAGCTTTCTTT	CASSFTQGTTEAFF
TRBV7-7	TRBJ2-6	few	NA	TGTGCCAGCAGCTCCAACTCTGGGGCCAACGTCCTGACTTTC	CASSSNSGANVLTF
TRBV7-8	TRBJ2-3	many	TRBD2	TGTGCCAGCAGCTTAGGACTAGCGGGGGGGATAGATACGCAGTATTTT	CASSLGLAGGIDTQYF
TRBV7-2	TRBJ2-5	NA	TRBD2	TGTGCCAGCAGCTTAAGCGGGGTCCAAGAGACCCAGTACTTC	CASSLSGVQETQYF
TRBV12-3/TRBV12-4	TRBJ1-3	few	TRBD1	TGTGCCAGCAGCTCCGGGACAGGGCCAAGCTCTGGAAACACCATATATTTT	CASSSGTGPSSGNTIYF
TRBV27	TRBJ1-5	few	NA	TGTGCCAGCAGTTTGGTGAATGGTCAGCCCCAGCATTTT	CASSLVNGQPQHF
TRBV13	TRBJ2-1	NA	NA	TGTGCCAGCAGCTTAATGAGGGGGAATGAGCAGTTCTTC	CASSLMRGNEQFF
TRBV29-1	TRBJ2-1	many	TRBD1	TGCAGCGTTGACGGGGGACAGGGGAGGTTCTTC	CSVDGGQGRFF
TRBV10-3	TRBJ2-5	NA	TRBD1	TGTGCCATCAGGACAGGGGAGACCCAGTACTTC	CAIRTGETQYF
TRBV7-2	TRBJ2-1	NA	NA	TGTGCCAGCAACCTAGAGGGGGGTGAGCAGTTCTTC	CASNLEGGEQFF
TRBV20-1	TRBJ1-5	once	TRBD1	TGCAGTGCTCGGACAGGGGGTAGGCCCCAGCATTTT	CSARTGGRPQHF
TRBV10-3	TRBJ2-5	few	NA	TGTGCCATCAGGGGGGGGACAGGAGAGACCCAGTACTTC	CAIRGGTGETQYF
TRBV7-9	TRBJ2-3	many	NA	TGTGCCAGCAGCTTAGTTCAGCCCCCGATTAGTTTT	CASSLVQPPISF
TRBV25-1	TRBJ2-5	few	TRBD1	TGTGCCAGCAGTAACCCGGGACAGGGAGGAGAGACCCAGTACTTC	CASSNPGQGGETQYF
TRBV27	TRBJ2-1	NA	TRBD1	TGTGCCAGCATCAGAGATGACAGGGGGGATGGTGAGCAGTTCTTC	CASIRDDRGDGEQFF
TRBV5-1	TRBJ2-5	few	TRBD2	TGCGCCAGCAGCTGGGGGGCTAGCGGGGCCCAAGAGACCCAGTACTTC	CASSWGASGAQETQYF
TRBV11-2	TRBJ2-1	few	NA	TGTGCCAGCAGCTCCGGGGGCCCCTCCTACAATGAGCAGTTCTTC	CASSSGGPSYNEQFF
TRBV4-2	TRBJ2-1	NA	TRBD2	TGTGCCAGCAGCCCAGGACTAGTTGATGAGCAGTTCTTC	CASSPGLVDEQFF
TRBV12-3/TRBV12-4	TRBJ1-5	few	NA	TGTGCCAGCAGTTTGATGGCGGGACAGCCCCAGCATTTT	CASSLMAGQPQHF
TRBV20-1	TRBJ2-5	many	NA	TGCAGTGCTAGACGAAGGGGGGGGGAGACCCAGTACTTC	CSARRRGGETQYF
TRBV7-2	TRBJ2-5	NA	NA	TGTGCCAGCAGCTTAGTTACAGGGAAAGAAGAGACCCAGTACTTC	CASSLVTGKEETQYF
TRBV11-1	TRBJ2-3	many	TRBD2	TGTGCCAGCAGCCCAGGACTAGCGGGGGGCCCCGCCTTCACAGATACGCAGTATTTT	CASSPGLAGGPAFTDTQYF
TRBV25-1	TRBJ2-6	many	TRBD1	TGTGCCAGCAGCGAGACAGGGGGAAGCTCTGGGGCCAACGTCCTGACTTTC	CASSETGGSSGANVLTF
TRBV7-2	TRBJ2-5	NA	TRBD2	TGTGCCATTTCCCCGGGGGGACGGGAGACCCAGTACTTC	CAISPGGRETQYF
TRBV20-1	TRBJ2-1	many	TRBD2	TGCAGTGCTAGAGAATTGGGGACTAGCTCCTACAATGAGCAGTTCTTC	CSARELGTSSYNEQFF
TRBV3-1	TRBJ2-1	NA	NA	TGTGCCAGCAGCCGGACAGTGCAGGAAAATGAGCAGTTCTTC	CASSRTVQENEQFF
TRBV5-1	TRBJ2-5	NA	TRBD1	TGCGCCAGCAGCTCGGGACAGGGGTTAGAGACCCAGTACTTC	CASSSGQGLETQYF
TRBV12-3/TRBV12-4	TRBJ2-3	many	NA	TGTGCCAGCAGGTACCGGGACGGACAACTGCTTGGGCAGTATTTT	CASRYRDGQLLGQYF
TRBV29-1	TRBJ1-1	NA	NA	TGCAGCGTTGAAGGTATGGGATGGGACACTGAAGCTTTCTTT	CSVEGMGWDTEAFF
TRBV20-1	TRBJ1-1	few	NA	TGCAGTGCGGGGATGAGGAACACTGAAGCTTTCTTT	CSAGMRNTEAFF
TRBV4-3	TRBJ2-3	many	NA	TGCGCCAGCAGCCAAGCAACGACAGCTTCTAGCACAGATACGCAGTATTTT	CASSQATTASSTDTQYF
TRBV5-1	TRBJ2-3	many	NA	TGCGCCAGCAGGGACTCGATCGTAGAAGATACGCAGTATTTT	CASRDSIVEDTQYF
TRBV7-2	TRBJ1-1	NA	TRBD1	TGTGCCAGCAGGGCCGGGACAGGGGGTTTTGCTGAAGCTTTCTTT	CASRAGTGGFAEAFF
TRBV6-5	TRBJ1-2	many	NA	TGTGCCAGCAGTTACTCGTCCTCCGGGAGCGGGGGCGCGAGTTATGGCTACACCTTC	CASSYSSSGSGGASYGYTF
TRBV10-3	TRBJ2-3	few	NA	TGTGCCATCAGTCATGGGGGTCTAATCACAGATACGCAGTATTTT	CAISHGGLITDTQYF
TRBV9	TRBJ2-5	few	NA	TGTGCCAGCAGCCGCGCGGAAGCCCACCCGGGTGATGTCCAGTACTTC	CASSRAEAHPGDVQYF
TRBV10-3	TRBJ2-3	few	NA	TGTGCCATCTCGAAGGGTGGAAGCACAGATACGCAGTATTTT	CAISKGGSTDTQYF
TRBV18	TRBJ2-4	many	NA	TGTGCCAGCTCCCCCGCGAGAGAGGGGGGCATTCAGTACTTC	CASSPAREGGIQYF
TRBV7-2	TRBJ2-1	many	TRBD2	TGTGCCAGCAGCCCGATAGCGGGGTCCTACAATGAGCAGTTCTTC	CASSPIAGSYNEQFF
TRBV5-1	TRBJ2-5	NA	NA	TGCGCCAGCACAACTAACCCGACAGGCTATCAAGAGACCCAGTACTTC	CASTTNPTGYQETQYF